These 10 T cell receptor beta chains were sequenced from one sample in a study of T cells in Graves' hyperthyroidism and ophthalmopathy. TCR beta CDR3 region amplification was performed from RNA transcripts. The HTBI set primed first-round TCR CDR3 RT-PCR. Each CDR3 protein gets one entry after TCRdb re-called the multiplex PCR reads with MiXCR. The sample contains around 600,000 distinct CDR3 sequences, 12% to 15% of which appear only once. The sequenced material came from blood. The source of these receptors is a young woman with Graves' ophthalmopathy.

This clonotype was detected many times. This chain links TRBV3-1 with TRBJ2-7; 8 positions match TRBD1. This CDR3 spans 15 amino acids. J was trimmed by 2 bases and V by 4 bases; bases with no gene match: 7. Germline V gene lookup returns CDR1 LGHDT and CDR2 YNNKEL (reference sequence). In nucleotides, the CDR3 is TGTGCCAGCAGCCCCCGGGACAGGCCTGCCTACGAGCAGTACTTC. Encoded protein: CASSPRDRPAYEQYF.

This clonotype was detected only a few times. This sequence joins TRBV5-4 and TRBJ1-1; 8 nucleotides agree with TRBD1. Germline CDR1 reads SGHNT; CDR2 reads YYREEE (reference sequence). The CDR3 is made up of 16 amino acids. The V gene end was trimmed by 0 bases and the J gene end by 4 bases; junction bases not matched to a gene: 8. In DNA form, the CDR3 reads TGTGCCAGCAGCTTGGCGTCCCAGGGGGCGGGCACTGAAGCTTTCTTT. Encoded protein: CASSLASQGAGTEAFF.

At least ten counts were recorded for this clonotype. The chain recombines TRBV5-6 with TRBJ2-3; tentative D call: TRBD2 (6 bases). Trimming left V 2 bases short and J 3 bases short, with 13 bases between. This CDR3 has 15 amino acids. CDR1 is SGHDT, CDR2 YYEEEE, per germline. DNA of the CDR3: TGTGCCAGCAGCTTACCGGATGCGGGGACAGATACGCAGTATTTT. Amino acids: CASSLPDAGTDTQYF.

In its sample, this clonotype was seen a few times. It may be a read error: a sequence one base away is much more abundant. The chain carries TRBV30 and TRBJ2-3, with unresolved D. The length of the CDR3 is 14 residues. Germline assignment: CDR1 GTSNPN and CDR2 SVGIG (reference sequence). Trimming pared 8 bases from V and 4 bases from J, leaving 19 bases between. DNA of the CDR3: TGTGCCGCGCACCCCCCGAGTGGGGCAGATACGCAGTATTTT. Encoded protein: CAAHPPSGADTQYF.

This clonotype has a handful of counts. J is TRBJ2-1 and V is TRBV19, with 7 positions matching TRBD2. J lost 9 bases, V lost 4 bases, and 0 bases had no gene match. Germline V lookup: CDR1 LNHDA, CDR2 SQIVND (reference sequence). This CDR3 has 11 residues. The CDR3 loop is CASSTGGEQFF. DNA for the CDR3: TGTGCCAGTAGTACGGGGGGTGAGCAGTTCTTC.

This clonotype was picked up a small number of times. The V and J genes are TRBV4-2 and TRBJ2-7; 8 bases line up with TRBD2. Germline values: CDR1 LGHNA, CDR2 YNFKEQ. The length of the CDR3 is 15 residues. With 3 bases clipped from V and 2 bases from J, the junction kept 6 bases outside the gene matches. The CDR3 spells CASSQAGGETYEQYF. For the CDR3, the DNA is TGTGCCAGCAGCCAGGCCGGGGGGGAAACCTACGAGCAGTACTTC.

This clonotype has a count of ten or more. The CDR3 protein is CASSFLTSDSYEQYF. CDR3 in DNA: TGTGCCAGCAGTTTTTTGACTAGCGACTCCTACGAGCAGTACTTC. V is TRBV28 and J is TRBJ2-7; 8 bases fit TRBD2. The germline gives CDR1 MDHEN, CDR2 SYDVKM. This CDR3 spans 15 amino acids. V lost 3 bases to trimming and J lost 0 bases; unmatched junction nucleotides: 4.

The chain recombines TRBV27 with TRBJ2-5, with unresolved D. Germline CDR1 reads MNHEY; CDR2 reads SMNVEV (reference sequence). The CDR3 consists of 13 residues. Trimming took off 3 bases at V and 13 bases at J, with 18 bases between the two ends. CDR3 sequence reads: CASSFRGTAVWYF. In DNA, the CDR3 is TGTGCCAGCAGTTTTAGAGGCACCGCTGTCTGGTACTTC.

This clonotype was found many times. The chain joins TRBV7-2 to TRBJ2-7, with TRBD2 identical over 11 bases. Per germline, CDR1 SGHTA and CDR2 FQGNSA. J gave up 1 base and V 4 bases, and 6 bases lay outside the gene matches. The CDR3 length is 16 residues. DNA for the CDR3: TGTGCCAGCAGCTCCGGGACTAGCGGTTTATCCTACGAGCAGTACTTC. Encoded protein: CASSSGTSGLSYEQYF.

This clonotype was picked up many times. This rearrangement joins TRBV6-1 to TRBJ2-3; 11 nucleotides line up with TRBD2. This CDR3 is 16 amino acids long. V was clipped by 6 bases and J by 5 bases; unmatched bases: 10. The germline V gene has CDR1 MNHNS and CDR2 SASEGT. The CDR3 DNA reads as TGTGCCAGCAGAGCCCAACTAGCGGGAGTGGTAGATACGCAGTATTTT. Protein sequence: CASRAQLAGVVDTQYF.